This T cell receptor (beta chain) was observed in a study of cytomegalovirus exposure and HLA in healthy donors. Study-wide points: Exclusion as indistinguishable affected some V segments, including TRBV6-2 and TRBV6-3. A later analysis linked 16,951 TCR beta sequences to HLA alleles at 0.05 false discovery rate. With later analysis, a missense DCLRE1C variant became linked to TCR beta V- and J-gene trimming.

As regards this clone: What it binds is unknown.

With 60 Vbeta and 13 Jbeta primers, the PCR was carried out. Original processing notes: Unique TCR beta chains numbered about 72 million in a later analysis, with around 10 million shared. Produced via immunoSEQ multiplex PCR; TCRdb's table is partial and in-frame only. The V and J calls and clone size are taken from that table; D and trimming were inferred from the DNA. The profile shows over 120,000 clones, approximately 78% of them singletons. This CDR3 is built from 12 residues. V was trimmed by 1 base and J by 4 bases, leaving 8 bases between them. Germline values: CDR1 GTSNPN, CDR2 SVGIG (reference sequence).

V gene TRBV30 combines with J gene TRBJ2-7; D may be TRBD1 (6 bases). The sequence came from a female donor in good health and CMV-seronegative. The sequencing input was PBMCs. The DNA for the CDR3 is TGTGCCTGGAGTGGAGGGGGATACGAGCAGTACTTC. It specifies CAWSGGGYEQYF.